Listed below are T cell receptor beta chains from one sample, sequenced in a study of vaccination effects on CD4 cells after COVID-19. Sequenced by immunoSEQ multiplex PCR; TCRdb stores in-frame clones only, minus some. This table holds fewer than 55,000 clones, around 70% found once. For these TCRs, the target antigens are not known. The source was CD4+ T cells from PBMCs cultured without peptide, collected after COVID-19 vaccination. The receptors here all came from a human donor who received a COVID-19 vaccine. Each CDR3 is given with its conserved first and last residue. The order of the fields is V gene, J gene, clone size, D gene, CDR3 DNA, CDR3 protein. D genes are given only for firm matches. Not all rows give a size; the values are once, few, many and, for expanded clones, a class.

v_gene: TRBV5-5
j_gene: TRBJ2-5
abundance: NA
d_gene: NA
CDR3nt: TGTGCCAGCAGCTTGTCTGGAGGGACAATTGGGGAGACCCAGTACTTC
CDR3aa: CASSLSGGTIGETQYF

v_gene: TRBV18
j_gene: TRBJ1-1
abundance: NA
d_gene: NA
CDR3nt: TGTGCCAGCTCACCTGTGGGGGCCGGGGGAACTGAAGCTTTCTTT
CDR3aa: CASSPVGAGGTEAFF

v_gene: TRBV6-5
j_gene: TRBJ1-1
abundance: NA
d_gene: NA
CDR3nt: TGTGCCAGCAGCCGGAGCGGGACGGCGAACACTGAAGCTTTCTTT
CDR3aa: CASSRSGTANTEAFF

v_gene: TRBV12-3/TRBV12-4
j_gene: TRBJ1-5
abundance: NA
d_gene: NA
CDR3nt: TGTGCCAGCAGTTTGGGGAGCGGTCAGCCCCAGCATTTT
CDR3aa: CASSLGSGQPQHF

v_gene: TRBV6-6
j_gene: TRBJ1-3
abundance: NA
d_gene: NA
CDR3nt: TGTGCCAGCAGTTACAGAGGACGGGGAAACACCATATATTTT
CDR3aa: CASSYRGRGNTIYF

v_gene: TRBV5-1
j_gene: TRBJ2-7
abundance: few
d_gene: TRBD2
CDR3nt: TGCGCCAGCAGCTCGGGGACTAGCGGGATCTACGAGCAGTACTTC
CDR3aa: CASSSGTSGIYEQYF

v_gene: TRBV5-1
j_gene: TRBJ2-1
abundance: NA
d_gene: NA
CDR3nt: TGCGCCAGCAGCTTAGGGTTCCCGGGAGTCGGTGTCAATGAGCAGTTCTTC
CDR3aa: CASSLGFPGVGVNEQFF

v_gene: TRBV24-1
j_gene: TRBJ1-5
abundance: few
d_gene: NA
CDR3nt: TGTGCCACCAGTCAGGGTAGTGGCAATCAGCCCCAGCATTTT
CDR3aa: CATSQGSGNQPQHF

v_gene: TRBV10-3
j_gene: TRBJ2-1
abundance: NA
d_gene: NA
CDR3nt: TGTGCCATCAGTGTTGGGGGGTCGGGGGAGCAGTTCTTC
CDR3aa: CAISVGGSGEQFF

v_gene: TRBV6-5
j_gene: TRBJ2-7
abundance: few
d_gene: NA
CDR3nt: TGTGCCAGCAACTTAAGGGCAGTCGGCTTGTACGAGCAGTACTTC
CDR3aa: CASNLRAVGLYEQYF

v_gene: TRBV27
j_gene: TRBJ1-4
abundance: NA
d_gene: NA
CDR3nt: TGTGCCAGCAGTTTTAGAGGGGCAACTAATGAAAAACTGTTTTTT
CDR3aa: CASSFRGATNEKLFF

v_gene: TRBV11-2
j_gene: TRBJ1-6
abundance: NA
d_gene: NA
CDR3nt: TGTGCCAGCAGCTTAGTTTTACTGACCGCCGCAACAAATTCACCCCTCCACTTT
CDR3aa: CASSLVLLTAATNSPLHF

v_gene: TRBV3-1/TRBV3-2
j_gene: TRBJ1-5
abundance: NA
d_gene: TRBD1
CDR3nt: TGTGCCAGCAGCCAAGATGTGGGACAGGTAGGCCAGCCCCAGCATTTT
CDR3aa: CASSQDVGQVGQPQHF

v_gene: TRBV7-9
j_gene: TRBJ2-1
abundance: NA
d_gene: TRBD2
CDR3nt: TGTGCCAGCAGCTTAGGGCGAATGGTGCGGGGGGGCTCCTACAATGAGCAGTTCTTC
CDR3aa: CASSLGRMVRGGSYNEQFF

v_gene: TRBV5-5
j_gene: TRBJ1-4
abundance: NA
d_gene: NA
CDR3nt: TGTGCCAGCAGCCCGAGGCTAGGGGCAACTAATGAAAAACTGTTTTTT
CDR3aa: CASSPRLGATNEKLFF

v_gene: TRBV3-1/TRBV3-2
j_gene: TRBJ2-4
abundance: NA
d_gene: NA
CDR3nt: TGTGCCAGCAGCTCAGAGGACGGGGCCAAAAACATTCAGTACTTC
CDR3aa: CASSSEDGAKNIQYF

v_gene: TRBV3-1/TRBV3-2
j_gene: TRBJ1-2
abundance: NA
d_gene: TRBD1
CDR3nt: TGTGCCAGCAGCCAACGTTACAGGGGGCGGATATTGTACAACTATGGCTACACCTTC
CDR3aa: CASSQRYRGRILYNYGYTF

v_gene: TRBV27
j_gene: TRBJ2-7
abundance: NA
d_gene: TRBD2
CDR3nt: TGTGCCAGCAGCGGGAGCGGGGGGGCCCTACTGCAGTACTTC
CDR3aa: CASSGSGGALLQYF

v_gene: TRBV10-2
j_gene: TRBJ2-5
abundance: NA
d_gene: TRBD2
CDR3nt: TGCGCCAGCAGTCCCACTTCTAGCGGCCAAGAGACCCAGTACTTC
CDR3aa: CASSPTSSGQETQYF

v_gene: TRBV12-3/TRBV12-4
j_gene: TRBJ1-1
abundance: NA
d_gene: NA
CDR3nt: TGTGCCAGCAGTTTGGGCAAGAACACTGAAGCTTTCTTT
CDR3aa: CASSLGKNTEAFF

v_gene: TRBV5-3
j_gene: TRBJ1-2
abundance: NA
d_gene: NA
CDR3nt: TGTGCCAGAAGCTTGGTTTCACAGGGTAACTATGGCTACACCTTC
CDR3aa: CARSLVSQGNYGYTF

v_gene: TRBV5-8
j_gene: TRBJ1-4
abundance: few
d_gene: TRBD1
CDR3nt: TGTGCCAGCAGCTTGGGACAGGGAGGAAATGAAAAACTGTTTTTT
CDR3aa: CASSLGQGGNEKLFF

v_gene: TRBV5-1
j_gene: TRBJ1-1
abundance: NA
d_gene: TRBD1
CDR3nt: TGCGCCAGCAGCTCGACAGGGATGAACACTGAAGCTTTCTTT
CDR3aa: CASSSTGMNTEAFF

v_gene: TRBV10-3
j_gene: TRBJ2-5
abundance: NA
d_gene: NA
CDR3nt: TGTGCCATCAGTGATCAGAGTTCCCAAGAGACCCAGTACTTC
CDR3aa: CAISDQSSQETQYF

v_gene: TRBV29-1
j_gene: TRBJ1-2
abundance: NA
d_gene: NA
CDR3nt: TGCAGCGTCCGTGGGGTTTCGGGCTACACCTTC
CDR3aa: CSVRGVSGYTF

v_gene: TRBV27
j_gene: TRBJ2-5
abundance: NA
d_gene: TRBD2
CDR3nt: TGTGCCAGCAGTCCCAAGCGGGGGGGCAGGGAGACCCAGTACTTC
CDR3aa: CASSPKRGGRETQYF

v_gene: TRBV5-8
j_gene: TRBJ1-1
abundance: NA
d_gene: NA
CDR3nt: TGTGCCAGCAGCTTGGGGGGCGTGAACACTGAAGCTTTCTTT
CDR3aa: CASSLGGVNTEAFF

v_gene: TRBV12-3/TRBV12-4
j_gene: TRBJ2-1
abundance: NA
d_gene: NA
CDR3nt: TGTGCCAGCAGCCCCCGCTACAATGAGCAGTTCTTC
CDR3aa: CASSPRYNEQFF

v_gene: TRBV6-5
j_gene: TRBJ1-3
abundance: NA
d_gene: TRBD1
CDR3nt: TGTGCCAGCAGTTTGGACAGGCCCGGAGGAAACACCATATATTTT
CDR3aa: CASSLDRPGGNTIYF

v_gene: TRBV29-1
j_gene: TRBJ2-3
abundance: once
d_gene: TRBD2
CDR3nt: TGCAGCGTCGCCGGGACTAGCGGGGGAAGCACAGATACGCAGTATTTT
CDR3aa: CSVAGTSGGSTDTQYF

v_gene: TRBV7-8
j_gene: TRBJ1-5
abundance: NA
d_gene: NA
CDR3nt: TGTGCCAGCAGCTTAAATCGACCTCTGGATCAGCCCCAGCATTTT
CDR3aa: CASSLNRPLDQPQHF

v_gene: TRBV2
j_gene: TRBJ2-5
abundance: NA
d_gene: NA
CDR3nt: TGTGCCAGCAGTGACGTACTTCGCGCGGAGGAGACCCAGTACTTC
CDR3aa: CASSDVLRAEETQYF

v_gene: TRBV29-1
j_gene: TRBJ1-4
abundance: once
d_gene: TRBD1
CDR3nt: TGCAGCGGTATAACCGGGACAGCTAATGAAAAACTGTTTTTT
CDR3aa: CSGITGTANEKLFF

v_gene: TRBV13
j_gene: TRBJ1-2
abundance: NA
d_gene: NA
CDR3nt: TGTGCCAGCAGCTTATTGGCAGCTCTTTATGGCTACACCTTC
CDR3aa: CASSLLAALYGYTF

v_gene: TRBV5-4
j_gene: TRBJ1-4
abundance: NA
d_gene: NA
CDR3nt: TGTGCCAGCAGCCTAGACCTAATTGCAACTAATGAAAAACTGTTTTTT
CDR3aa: CASSLDLIATNEKLFF

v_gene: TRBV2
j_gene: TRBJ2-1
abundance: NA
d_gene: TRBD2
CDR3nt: TGTGCCAGCAGTGTTCCAAGCGGGAGAGGCAATGAGCAGTTCTTC
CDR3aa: CASSVPSGRGNEQFF

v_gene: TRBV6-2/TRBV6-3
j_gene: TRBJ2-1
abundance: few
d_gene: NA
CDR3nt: TGTGCCAGCAGTTGGGGCAGGGCTAACGAGCAGTTCTTC
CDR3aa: CASSWGRANEQFF

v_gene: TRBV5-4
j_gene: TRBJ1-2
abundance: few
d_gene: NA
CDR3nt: TGTGCCAGCAGCTTCCTCTCTAACTATGGCTACACCTTC
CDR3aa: CASSFLSNYGYTF

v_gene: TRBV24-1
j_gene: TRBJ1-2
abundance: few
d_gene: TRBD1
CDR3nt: TGTGCCACCAGTGATGGATTACAGGGGAGGGGAGGCTACACCTTC
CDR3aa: CATSDGLQGRGGYTF

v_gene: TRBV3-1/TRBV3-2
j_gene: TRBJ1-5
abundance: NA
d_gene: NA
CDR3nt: TGTGCCAGCAGCCAACGACACAGCAATCAGCCCCAGCATTTT
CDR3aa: CASSQRHSNQPQHF

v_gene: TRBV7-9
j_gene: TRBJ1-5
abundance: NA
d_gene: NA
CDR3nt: TGTGCCAGCAGCTCCTTCCGGCAGTCGGGGGATCAGCCCCAGCATTTT
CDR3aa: CASSSFRQSGDQPQHF

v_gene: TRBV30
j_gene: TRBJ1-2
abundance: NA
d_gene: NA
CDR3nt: TGTGCCTGGAGTGTAGAAGGGTTGGGTGGCTACACCTTC
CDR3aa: CAWSVEGLGGYTF

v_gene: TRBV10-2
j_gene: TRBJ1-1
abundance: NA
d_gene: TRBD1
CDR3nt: TGCGCCAGCAGGAAGGGGGCGCCCACTGAAGCTTTCTTT
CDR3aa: CASRKGAPTEAFF

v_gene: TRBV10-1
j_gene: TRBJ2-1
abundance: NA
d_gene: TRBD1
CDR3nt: TGCGCCAGCAAGTCCGGGACAGCGTCCGAGAATGAGCAGTTCTTC
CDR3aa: CASKSGTASENEQFF

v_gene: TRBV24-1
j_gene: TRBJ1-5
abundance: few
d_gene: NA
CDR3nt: TGTGCCACCAGTGCAGTGAGCAATCAGCCCCAGCATTTT
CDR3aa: CATSAVSNQPQHF

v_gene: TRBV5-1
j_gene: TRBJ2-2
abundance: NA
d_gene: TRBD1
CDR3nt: TGCGCCAGCGGGATCTCTACCGGGACAGGGAACACCGGGGAGCTGTTTTTT
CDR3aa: CASGISTGTGNTGELFF

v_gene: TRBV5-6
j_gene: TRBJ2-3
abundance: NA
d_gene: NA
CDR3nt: TGTGCCAGCCGGGAAAGCACAGATACGCAGTATTTT
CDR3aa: CASRESTDTQYF

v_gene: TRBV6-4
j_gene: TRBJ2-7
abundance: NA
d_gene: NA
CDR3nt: TGTGCCAGCAGCAGAGGGCGACGGAAGATCTACGAGCAGTACTTC
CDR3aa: CASSRGRRKIYEQYF

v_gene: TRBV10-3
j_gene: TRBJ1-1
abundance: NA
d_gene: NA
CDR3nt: TGTGCCACCCGGTGGGGCCGAAATGAAGCTTTCTTT
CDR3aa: CATRWGRNEAFF

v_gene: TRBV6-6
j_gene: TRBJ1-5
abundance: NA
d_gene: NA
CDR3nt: TGTGCCAGCAGTTACTCTGGGGGGGTTAGTCAGCCCCAGCATTTT
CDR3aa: CASSYSGGVSQPQHF

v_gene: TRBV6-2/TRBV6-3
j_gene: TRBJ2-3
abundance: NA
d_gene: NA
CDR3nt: TGTGCCAGCAGCTGGTCAGGGGACACAGATACGCAGTATTTT
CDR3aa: CASSWSGDTDTQYF

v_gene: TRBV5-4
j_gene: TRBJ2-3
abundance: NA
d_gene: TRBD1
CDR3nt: TGTGCCAGCAGCTGGGGACAGCGACGAGGCACAGATACGCAGTATTTT
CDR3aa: CASSWGQRRGTDTQYF

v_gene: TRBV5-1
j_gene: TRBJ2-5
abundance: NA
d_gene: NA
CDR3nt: TGCGCCAGCAGCTTGGGTGGAGGGCGAGAGACCCAGTACTTC
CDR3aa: CASSLGGGRETQYF

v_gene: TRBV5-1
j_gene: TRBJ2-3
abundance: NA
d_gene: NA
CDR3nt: TGCGCCAGCAGCTTGGAACGGCCTACGGAAGATACGCAGTATTTT
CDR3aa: CASSLERPTEDTQYF

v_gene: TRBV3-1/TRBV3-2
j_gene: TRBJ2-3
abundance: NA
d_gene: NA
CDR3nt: TGTGCCAGCAGCTTCCAGACCCTTAGCACAGATACGCAGTATTTT
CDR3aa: CASSFQTLSTDTQYF

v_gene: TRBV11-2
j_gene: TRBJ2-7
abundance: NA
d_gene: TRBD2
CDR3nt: TGTGCCAGCAGCTTAACTAGCGGGAGTTCGATTTCCTACGAGCAGTACTTC
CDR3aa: CASSLTSGSSISYEQYF

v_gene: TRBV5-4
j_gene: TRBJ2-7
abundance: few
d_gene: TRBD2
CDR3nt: TGTGCCAGCAGCTTGAATCTAGCGGGCGGATGGAACGAGCAGTACTTC
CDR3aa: CASSLNLAGGWNEQYF